Listed here is a single TCR beta chain. Its specific antigen is unknown. Per-base qualities were not stored, and no clone one base away is much larger. Read against the paper, the sample's time point label means: newly diagnosed GD, antithyroid drugs for less than 3 months. For both TCR sequencing and RNA sequencing, RNA was extracted from PBMCs in TRIzol. Graves' disease was diagnosed according to American Thyroid Association guidelines. Recruitment of patients was carried out at an endocrinology department in Xi'an, China. From each patient, nine milliliters of peripheral blood was collected into an EDTA anticoagulant tube. Ficoll Paque Plus density gradient separation was used to isolate PBMCs, and no further T cell sorting was performed. An Agilent 2100 Bioanalyzer and agarose gel were used to assess RNA quality, and a NanoDrop 2000 was used to measure RNA concentration. Preparation of the library involved multiplex PCR. Sequencing was performed on an Illumina HiSeq 4000. TCR beta libraries were built with iRepertoire HTBI primers and Arm-PCR amplification of CDR3 regions. Gel purification was performed on PCR products prior to sequencing. The study's processing was this. A total of some 60 TRBV and more than twelve TRBJ segments were identified across samples and were used for gene usage analysis of CDR3 amino acid clonotypes. COPE and FqMerger were used to merge filtered high-quality paired reads into contigs. BLAST was used to align contigs to the IMGT TRBV, TRBD and TRBJ reference genes, and CDR3 was defined following IMGT. Any clonotype with a frequency above 0.1% was counted as a highly expanded clone. Repertoire diversity was measured by Shannon entropy, and V-J evenness by the Gini coefficient. Public clonotypes were defined as clonotypes shared by more than one individual. TCRdb ran its own pipeline on the public reads, namely fastp trimming at Q25 and MiXCR clone calling, and kept in-frame beta chains. Rows merge per CDR3 protein into single entries with the most common DNA and genes. The V and J calls follow TCRdb's processing rather than the paper's. Here the sample has under 450,000 distinct CDR3 sequences; around 16% occur a single time. The top ten clones comprise just over 20% of the sample.

The source of the sample is a study of regulatory T cells in long-lasting Graves disease (dated by TCRdb to the early 2020s). Concerning the study at large: Patients with newly diagnosed Graves' disease had been on antithyroid drugs for under 3 months. Peripheral blood TCR sequencing and RNA sequencing compared persistent Graves' disease patients with newly diagnosed Graves' disease patients. The study was registered as a clinical trial and conducted in China. A total of roughly 33 samples were covered by TCR sequencing, comprising some 13 persistent and around 20 newly diagnosed Graves' disease patients. Study-wide findings and limitations: A larger number of public clonotypes was shared among persistent patients (2,741) than among newly diagnosed patients (more than 850). Because the primary lesion, thyroid tissue, could not be accessed, the study looked at peripheral blood alone. Compared with newly diagnosed patients, patients with persistent Graves' disease had lower TCR Shannon entropy and fewer highly expanded clones, which suggests clonal expansion. Sequencing and analysis were restricted to the TCR beta chain. The authors acknowledged the small sample size as a limitation that may reduce accuracy. Preferential use of TRBV28, TRBJ1-2 and TRBJ2-5 was observed in persistent disease, whereas TRBV20-1 and TRBJ2-1 were favored in newly diagnosed disease.

The CDR3, from cysteine to phenylalanine, totals 14 residues. This entry keeps only the CDR3 DNA: 42 bases, framed from base 1. Trimming takes 0 bases from V and 4 bases from J, and the germline ends sit 12 bases apart. CDR1 DFQATT and CDR2 SNEGSKA are derived from the germline V gene (reference sequence). These records were also assigned to another study, of T cells in Graves' hyperthyroidism and ophthalmopathy. As that second study puts it: Stable Graves' hyperthyroidism was defined as the absence of progression to ophthalmopathy over 18 months of follow-up. Hyperthyroidism patients were aged 18 to 65 years and newly diagnosed, with disease duration of less than 2 months. Exclusion was applied to patients with uncontrolled infections, other autoimmune diseases, pregnancy or lactation. Clinical symptoms, serum thyroxine and TRAb, thyroid ultrasound, and orbital computed tomography formed the basis for the diagnoses. The first round of RT-PCR for the TCR CDR3 was performed with the HTBI primer set and the Qiagen OneStep RT-PCR kit. Blood samples also contained most of the expanded thyroid clonotypes (frequency above 0.001), which suggests that blood repertoires may reflect thyroid immune responses. Ophthalmopathy was separated from stable hyperthyroidism by a 13 V-J signature model, with 87.88% sensitivity and roughly 81% specificity obtained in cross-validation and 80%/75% obtained in testing. In validation, the model predicted progression to ophthalmopathy a median of around 6.5 months before onset, with roughly 70% sensitivity and about 72% specificity. To identify TCR V-J signatures that set the groups apart, the researchers used a discovery cohort of roughly 100 patients, made up of 40 to 45 with Graves' ophthalmopathy and 55 to 65 with stable Graves' hyperthyroidism. Prospective prediction of ophthalmopathy was tested in an independent validation cohort consisting of fewer than 20 hyperthyroidism patients and around 17 patients who later progressed to ophthalmopathy. The 95 to 100 discovery patients were randomly split 7:3 into training and test sets. In more than five Graves' hyperthyroidism patients, the study also compared T-cell repertoires from thyroid tissue with T-cell repertoires from blood. After sampling, hyperthyroidism patients received methimazole starting at 30 mg daily, and ophthalmopathy patients received high-dose intravenous methylprednisolone. The libraries were constructed in a second round of multiplex PCR and then size-selected and purified. Paired-end sequencing of the libraries was performed with 100 bp reads on an Illumina HiSeq2000. SOAPnuke was used to process the raw data, with reads discarded if the reads contained adapters or uncalled bases, had a mean Phred below 15, or lacked an exact constant-primer or identifier match. COPE v1.2.5 was used to merge the high-quality paired reads, and each unique nucleotide sequence was defined as a clonotype. Clonotypes were aligned to IMGT TRBV, TRBD and TRBJ reference segments using MiTCR v1.1. Only V-J combinations with frequency above 0.0001, covering 99% to 99.2% of repertoires, were analysed. The TCS score was defined as F50 (clonal expansion) divided by E x V (chaos), with BLOSUM62-based TCRdist calculated between CDR3 peptides within each V-J. Welch's t-statistics and random forest reduced around 510 V-J features to roughly 13, which were used in a naive Bayes classifier (R e1071). No statistical method was used to fix the sample size in advance, and group allocation was not hidden from the investigators. TCR Vbeta CDR3 sequencing of some 140 peripheral blood samples (more than 40 ophthalmopathy, some 75 hyperthyroidism and roughly 17 progressor patients) is reported in the paper.

The material sequenced was peripheral blood mononuclear cells (PBMCs), taken at new diagnosis, from a patient treated with antithyroid drugs. The V and J genes are TRBV20-1 and TRBJ1-1; no confident D gene assignment can be made. The source is a woman under 30 with Graves disease. Donor details come from another sample of the same person, matched by shared clones. The sequenced DNA is TGCAGTGCTAGAGATAGGAGTAGGACCACTGAAGCTTTCTTT. This codes for CSARDRSRTTEAFF.